Presented here are 19 T cell receptor beta chains from one specimen sequenced in a study of T cell responses to AZD1222 COVID-19 vaccine. Assay: immunoSEQ multiplex PCR; the TCRdb copy retains only in-frame clones and omits some. Among some 170,000 clones listed, roughly nine tenths were seen once. Material: peripheral blood, obtained on day 0 of AZD1222 vaccination. Receptors were obtained from an adult in good health.

The chain couples TRBV7-9 to TRBJ2-1; 10 positions agree with TRBD2. V shed 5 bases, J shed 4 bases, and the junction held 8 bases outside the gene matches. The CDR3 is 16 amino acids. Germline assignment: CDR1 SEHNR and CDR2 FQNEAQ (reference sequence). CDR3 residues: CASSPSGLADYNEQFF. CDR3 in DNA: TGTGCCAGCAGCCCATCCGGACTAGCGGATTACAATGAGCAGTTCTTC. The full variable domain, its missing parts supplied by reference TRBV7-9 and TRBJ2-1, is DTGVSQNPRHKITKRGQNVTFRCDPISEHNRLYWYRQTLGQGPEFLTYFQNEAQLEKSRLLSDRFSAERPKGSFSTLEIQRTEQGDSAMYLCASSPSGLADYNEQFFGPGTRLTVL.

This clone showed up just once. This chain uses TRBV11-2 with TRBJ1-1, with D uncertain. Looked up from germline, CDR1 is SGHAT and CDR2 is FQNNGV. The CDR3 runs 14 residues. Trimming took 3 bases from V and 0 from J, leaving 8 bases between them. Written as DNA, the CDR3 is TGTGCCAGCAGCTTTGGTAACGTGAACACTGAAGCTTTCTTT. Protein sequence: CASSFGNVNTEAFF.

The V and J genes are TRBV6-1 and TRBJ2-3; 14 bases agree with TRBD2. CDR1 is MNHNS, CDR2 SASEGT, per germline. With V trimmed by 4 bases and J by 0 bases, 6 bases remained unmatched. The CDR3 is 18 amino acids. The CDR3 reads CASSGWTSGGTSTDTQYF. The DNA of the CDR3 is TGTGCCAGCAGTGGGTGGACTAGCGGGGGGACTAGCACAGATACGCAGTATTTT.

V usage is TRBV19 and J usage is TRBJ1-6; D unresolved. This CDR3 has 19 residues. The germline V and J ends were trimmed by 7 bases and 0 bases, with 22 bases remaining between them. Germline V gives CDR1 LNHDA, CDR2 SQIVND (reference sequence). The CDR3 DNA sequence: TGTGCCAGTATGAGGATCTTTGAGACCCCGAGCTCCTATAATTCACCCCTCCACTTT. Its translation: CASMRIFETPSSYNSPLHF.

In this sample, this clone turned up once. J is TRBJ1-3 and V is TRBV28; the D gene is possibly TRBD1 (5 bases). The length of the CDR3 is 14 residues. The germline CDR1 and CDR2 sequences are MDHEN and SYDVKM. V gave up 8 bases and J gave up 1 base, with 12 bases separating them. The CDR3, as DNA: TGTGCCAGCGGGGGACCGAATTCTGGAAACACCATATATTTT. Encoded protein: CASGGPNSGNTIYF.

The chain couples TRBV2 to TRBJ1-6; D remains ambiguous. The CDR3 has 15 amino acids. V dropped 8 bases and J dropped 6 bases, with 17 bases sitting between them. Germline lookup yields CDR1 SNHLY and CDR2 FYNNEI. CDR3 in amino acids: CASRTTSSLNSPLHF. CDR3 coding DNA: TGTGCCAGCCGGACCACTAGTTCCCTTAATTCACCCCTCCACTTT.

The rearrangement joins TRBV2 to TRBJ1-5, with 7 positions matching TRBD1. After removal of 6 bases from V and 5 bases from J, the junction contained 13 bases not matched to a gene. There are 16 residues in the CDR3. Germline CDR1 reads SNHLY; CDR2 reads FYNNEI. CDR3 loop: CASSPPGGGGHQPQHF. DNA for the CDR3: TGTGCCAGCAGCCCCCCAGGAGGGGGCGGGCATCAGCCCCAGCATTTT.

The chain couples TRBV15 to TRBJ1-4; D possibly corresponds to TRBD1 (5 bases). CDR3 length: 13 residues. The germline CDR1 and CDR2 sequences are LNHNV and YYDKDF (reference sequence). V lost 0 bases, J lost 8 bases, and 7 bases lay in between. CDR3 DNA sequence: TGTGCCACCAGCAGAGATAGGGGCGAAAAACTGTTTTTT. It encodes CATSRDRGEKLFF.

This chain joins TRBV9 and TRBJ2-7; either TRBD1 or TRBD2 may supply D (6 bases each). There are 14 residues in the CDR3. Trimming removed 4 bases from V and 4 bases from J, with 15 bases in between. CDR1 is SGDLS and CDR2 is YYNGEE in the germline V gene. The CDR3: CASSPLGGGYEQYF. The DNA for the CDR3 is TGTGCCAGCAGCCCATTGGGGGGCGGATACGAGCAGTACTTC.

J is TRBJ1-6 and V is TRBV11-2; 7 nucleotides line up with TRBD1. Germline CDR1 is SGHAT and CDR2 is FQNNGV. With V trimmed by 6 bases and J by 5 bases, 7 bases remained unmatched. This CDR3 is built from 15 residues. The CDR3 coding sequence is TGTGCCAGCAGATCCCCCGGGACAGATAATTCACCCCTCCACTTT. Its translation is CASRSPGTDNSPLHF.

The chain links TRBV4-1 to TRBJ2-1; D unresolved. Germline CDR1 reads MGHRA; CDR2 reads YSYEKL. The CDR3 totals 16 residues. V was pared by 0 bases and J by 3 bases, with 12 bases between. The chain's CDR3 is CASSQDAQGLYNEQFF. CDR3 nucleotides: TGCGCCAGCAGCCAAGACGCTCAAGGGCTCTACAATGAGCAGTTCTTC.

This clone was observed once. V gene TRBV19 combines with J gene TRBJ1-2, with 10 bases lining up with TRBD1. Germline values: CDR1 LNHDA, CDR2 SQIVND (reference sequence). This CDR3 has 15 residues. Trimming cost V 3 bases and J 2 bases; bases outside gene matches: 3. CDR3 region: CASSILGQGNYGYTF. DNA for the CDR3: TGTGCCAGTAGTATCCTGGGACAGGGGAACTATGGCTACACCTTC.

The chain recombines TRBV15 with TRBJ2-3; the D is unclear. The CDR3 extends over 14 amino acids. V lost 4 bases and J lost 0, with 8 bases in between. Germline V gives CDR1 LNHNV, CDR2 YYDKDF (reference sequence). CDR3 coding DNA: TGTGCCACCAGCAAGGCGTCTAGCACAGATACGCAGTATTTT. Protein product: CATSKASSTDTQYF.

This chain links TRBV12-3 or TRBV12-4 with TRBJ2-7; no definite D call. V was shortened by 3 bases and J by 6 bases, with 9 bases between the two germline ends. This CDR3 has 12 residues. As DNA, the CDR3 is TGTGCCAGCAGTTTGGGTTTGGGCGAGCAGTACTTC. Translating gives CASSLGLGEQYF.

The chain combines TRBV7-2 with TRBJ2-1; a possible D gene is TRBD2 (6 bases). The CDR3 runs to 15 residues. Trimming took off 0 bases at V and 12 bases at J, with 18 bases between the two ends. Germline CDR1 is SGHTA and CDR2 is FQGNSA. For the CDR3, the DNA is TGTGCCAGCAGCTTAGCGAACGAGCGGGTTGGGGGGCAGTTCTTC. This sequence encodes CASSLANERVGGQFF. The full variable domain, completed using reference TRBV7-2 and TRBJ2-1, is GAGVSQSPSNKVTEKGKDVELRCDPISGHTALYWYRQSLGQGLEFLIYFQGNSAPDKSGLPSDRFSAERTGGSVSTLTIQRTQQEDSAVYLCASSLANERVGGQFFGPGTRLTVL.

The rearrangement links TRBV11-2 to TRBJ2-1, with D uncertain. V lost 5 bases to trimming and J lost 4 bases, with 9 bases between them. The CDR3 consists of 13 residues. CDR1 and CDR2 (germline): SGHAT, FQNNGV. The CDR3 DNA sequence: TGTGCCAGCAGCGCTGGTGGATACAATGAGCAGTTCTTC. Its translation is CASSAGGYNEQFF.

The chain employs TRBV7-3 and TRBJ1-1, with D perhaps TRBD1 (5 bases). CDR1 is SGHTA and CDR2 is FQGTGA in the germline V gene. The CDR3 totals 15 residues. V lost 5 bases to trimming and J lost 5 bases, with 18 bases between them. CDR3 DNA sequence: TGTGCCAGCAGCCCGACCGGGGCAGCGGGGACTGAAGCTTTCTTT. This gives the protein CASSPTGAAGTEAFF.

The J gene is TRBJ1-5, the V gene TRBV19; maybe TRBD1 (5 bases). The ends were cut back, 6 bases at V and 7 bases at J, with 13 bases in the middle. Germline V gives CDR1 LNHDA, CDR2 SQIVND (reference sequence). The CDR3 is 13 amino acids. CDR3 DNA sequence: TGTGCCAGTAGCCAACAGGTCAGGCAGCCCCAGCATTTT. Its translation: CASSQQVRQPQHF.

CDR3 protein: CASSLNSGSSYEQYF. CDR3 nucleotide sequence: TGTGCCAGCAGCTTAAATAGCGGGAGCTCCTACGAGCAGTACTTC. The chain joins TRBV7-3 to TRBJ2-7; 9 bases agree with TRBD2. Trimming removed 1 base from V and 0 bases from J; junction bases left unmatched: 1. This CDR3 has 15 amino acids. Germline CDR1 and CDR2: SGHTA and FQGTGA.